Sequencing of this TCR beta chain was carried out in a study of T cells in Graves' hyperthyroidism and ophthalmopathy. In this sample, this clonotype turned up a few times. There were TCR beta CDR3 regions amplified from RNA transcripts. HTBI primers drove first-round RT-PCR of the TCR CDR3. A single record per CDR3 protein comes from TCRdb applying MiXCR to the multiplex PCR reads. The sample lists hundreds of thousands of distinct CDR3 sequences; about 20% were seen once. This clonotype originated in a man aged 25 to 40 with Graves' ophthalmopathy. The sample comprised blood.

The CDR3 region is CAWSGTSGSRYEQYF. In DNA form, the CDR3 reads TGTGCCTGGAGTGGGACTAGCGGGAGTAGATACGAGCAGTACTTC. The chain carries TRBV30 and TRBJ2-7; 13 nucleotides align to TRBD2. The J segment lost 4 bases and the V segment lost 1 base, leaving 4 bases of the junction unmatched. Germline V gene sequence: CDR1 GTSNPN, CDR2 SVGIG (reference sequence). This CDR3 contains 15 residues. Filled out from reference TRBV30 and TRBJ2-7, the complete variable domain reads SQTIHQWPATLVQPVGSPLSLECTVEGTSNPNLYWYRQAAGRGLQLLFYSVGIGQISSEVPQNLSASRPQDRQFILSSKKLLLSDSGFYLCAWSGTSGSRYEQYFGPGTRLTVT.